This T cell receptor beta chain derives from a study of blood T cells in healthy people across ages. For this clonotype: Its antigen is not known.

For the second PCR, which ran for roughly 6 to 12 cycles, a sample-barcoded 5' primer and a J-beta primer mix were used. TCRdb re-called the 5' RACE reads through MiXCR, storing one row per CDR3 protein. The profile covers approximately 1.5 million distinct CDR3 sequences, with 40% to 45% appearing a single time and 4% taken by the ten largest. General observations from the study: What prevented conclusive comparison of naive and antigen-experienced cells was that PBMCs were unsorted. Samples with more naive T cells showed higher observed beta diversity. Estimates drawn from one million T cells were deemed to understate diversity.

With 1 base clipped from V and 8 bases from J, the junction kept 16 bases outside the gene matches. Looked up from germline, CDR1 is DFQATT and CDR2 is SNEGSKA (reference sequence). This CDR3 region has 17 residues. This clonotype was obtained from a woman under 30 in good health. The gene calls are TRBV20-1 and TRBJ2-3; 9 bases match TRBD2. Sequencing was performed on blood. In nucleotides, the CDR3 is TGCAGTGCTAGAGTCCTAGCGGGATGGGGGTTGTCTGGTACGCAGTATTTT. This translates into CSARVLAGWGLSGTQYF.